The 7 T cell receptor beta chains below were found in one sample sequenced in a study of blood T cell repertoires in COVID-19. Here immunoSEQ multiplex PCR was the method, and the copy in TCRdb shows in-frame clones only, minus some. Among 380,000 or so clones listed, roughly 90% were seen once. Sequenced sample: PBMCs or T cells enriched from blood (not recorded which). The receptors here all came from a woman aged 30 to 39 with acute COVID-19.

The chain joins TRBV5-1 to TRBJ2-5, with 8 bases aligning to TRBD2. V shed 2 bases and J 4 bases; nucleotides not matched to a gene: 7. The CDR3 has 15 amino acids. CDR1 and CDR2 (germline): SGHRS, YFSETQ. The CDR3 bases are TGCGCCAGCAGCTTTAACGGGGGGGCAGGAGAGACCCAGTACTTC. Amino acids: CASSFNGGAGETQYF.

The V gene is TRBV5-1, the J gene TRBJ1-2; 8 bases fit TRBD1. This CDR3 is 17 amino acids long. V lost 3 bases to trimming and J lost 5 bases; unmatched junction nucleotides: 15. Germline V gives CDR1 SGHRS, CDR2 YFSETQ. In DNA, the CDR3 is TGCGCCAGCAGCTCCACCTTATCCCAGGGGGCCTCGTATGGCTACACCTTC. As protein: CASSSTLSQGASYGYTF. The variable domain in full, with the rest retrieved from reference TRBV5-1 and TRBJ1-2, is KAGVTQTPRYLIKTRGQQVTLSCSPISGHRSVSWYQQTPGQGLQFLFEYFSETQRNKGNFPGRFSGRQFSNSRSEMNVSTLELGDSALYLCASSSTLSQGASYGYTFGSGTRLTVV.

The V gene is TRBV10-2, the J gene TRBJ2-5; D perhaps matches TRBD2 (5 bases). V was shortened by 2 bases and J by 10 bases, with 11 bases between the two germline ends. In germline, CDR1 is WSHSY, CDR2 SAAADI. The CDR3 is made up of 12 amino acids. CDR3 residues: CASSEEGMVQYF. CDR3 in DNA: TGCGCCAGCAGTGAGGAGGGTATGGTCCAGTACTTC.

The chain is built from TRBV24-1 and TRBJ2-5, with D hard to call. Germline V gives CDR1 KGHDR, CDR2 SFDVKD. CDR3 length: 17 residues. Trimming shortened V by 4 bases and J by 3 bases, and 20 bases separated the two germline ends. CDR3 region: CATSDPRARFREETQYF. DNA of the CDR3: TGTGCCACCAGTGACCCAAGAGCTAGGTTCCGGGAAGAGACCCAGTACTTC.

The rearrangement joins TRBV7-9 to TRBJ1-2; 8 nucleotides line up with TRBD1. CDR3 size: 12 residues. Germline assignment: CDR1 SEHNR and CDR2 FQNEAQ (reference sequence). With 7 bases clipped from V and 6 bases from J, the junction kept 4 bases outside the gene matches. This CDR3 is CASKGQGHGYTF. CDR3 in DNA: TGTGCCAGCAAAGGACAGGGTCATGGCTACACCTTC.

The chain links TRBV27 to TRBJ1-1; 8 bases are shared with TRBD1. Looked up from germline, CDR1 is MNHEY and CDR2 is SMNVEV (reference sequence). CDR3 length: 14 residues. The junction had 7 bases not matched to a gene; V was cut back by 6 bases and J by 4 bases. In DNA form, the CDR3 reads TGTGCCAGCAGCTCAGGGGGCTTGGGCACTGAAGCTTTCTTT. It codes for CASSSGGLGTEAFF.

The chain recombines TRBV19 with TRBJ1-2; 10 bases are shared with TRBD1. The CDR3 is 18 amino acids. V lost 8 bases to trimming and J lost 7 bases; unmatched junction nucleotides: 22. The V gene's germline CDR1 is LNHDA and CDR2 SQIVND (reference sequence). The CDR3 sequence is CASLNPLRDRGIIGGYTF. CDR3 DNA: TGTGCCAGTCTGAATCCCCTCCGGGACAGGGGAATTATAGGTGGCTACACCTTC. Based on the CDR3 plus reference TRBV19 and TRBJ1-2, the full variable domain is DGGITQSPKYLFRKEGQNVTLSCEQNLNHDAMYWYRQDPGQGLRLIYYSQIVNDFQKGDIAEGYSVSREKKESFPLTVTSAQKNPTAFYLCASLNPLRDRGIIGGYTFGSGTRLTVV.